Below are 18 T cell receptor beta chains sequenced from a single sample in a study of blood T cell repertoires in COVID-19. Only in-frame clones appear in the TCRdb table, and some are missing; sequencing was by immunoSEQ multiplex PCR. The table records about 140,000 clones, 65% to 90% of them present only once. Material for sequencing was peripheral blood. The receptors here all came from a man aged 45 to 65 with acute or convalescent COVID-19.

The V and J genes are TRBV18 and TRBJ1-4; D is possibly TRBD1 (6 bases). Germline loops: CDR1 KGHSH, CDR2 LQKENI. This CDR3 has 14 amino acids. The ends were cut back, 4 bases at V and 7 bases at J, with 13 bases in the middle. CDR3 nucleotides: TGTGCCAGCTCACTGGGGGCTCTAGTTGAAAAACTGTTTTTT. Encoded protein: CASSLGALVEKLFF.

CDR3 in amino acids: CAWSVRSGLEQYF. CDR3 nucleotides: TGTGCCTGGAGTGTTAGATCGGGGTTGGAGCAGTACTTC. This chain connects TRBV30 to TRBJ2-7; TRBD2 is a possible D gene (5 bases). The germline V gene has CDR1 GTSNPN and CDR2 SVGIG (reference sequence). Deletions cut 0 bases from V and 7 bases from J, with 13 bases between. The CDR3 sequence is 13 residues long.

The chain uses TRBV11-2 and TRBJ1-2; possibly TRBD1 for D (5 bases). The V end lost 0 bases, the J end lost 5 bases, and 19 bases lay between the germline ends. CDR1 is SGHAT and CDR2 is FQNNGV in the germline V gene. This CDR3 region has 17 residues. The CDR3 sequence is CASSLEVPRGLRYGYTF. As DNA, the CDR3 is TGTGCCAGCAGCTTAGAGGTCCCAAGGGGCTTACGGTATGGCTACACCTTC.

V is TRBV24-1 and J is TRBJ2-7; 7 bases are a match to TRBD2. Per the germline V gene, CDR1 is KGHDR and CDR2 is SFDVKD. With V trimmed by 4 bases and J by 1 base, 12 bases remained unmatched. The CDR3 length is 17 residues. CDR3 loop: CATSETGRAGRSYEQYF. CDR3 in DNA: TGTGCCACCAGTGAAACGGGACGGGCCGGGAGGTCCTACGAGCAGTACTTC.

V gene TRBV19 combines with J gene TRBJ2-7; 7 nucleotides line up with TRBD1. With 3 bases clipped from V and 3 bases from J, the junction kept 8 bases outside the gene matches. Germline V gene lookup returns CDR1 LNHDA and CDR2 SQIVND (reference sequence). The CDR3 is 15 residues long. CDR3 loop: CASSISPGGNYEQYF. CDR3 in DNA: TGTGCCAGTAGTATTTCCCCAGGGGGAAACTACGAGCAGTACTTC.

The chain has TRBV7-2 and TRBJ2-7, with TRBD1 matching 9 bases. The CDR3 loop spans 16 amino acids. Trimming at V came to 1 base and at J to 10 bases, leaving 14 bases not matched to a gene. Per germline, CDR1 SGHTA and CDR2 FQGNSA. The CDR3 region has the DNA TGTGCCAGCAGCTTAGGTGGGACAGGGTCTGTTACACCTCAGTACTTC. Translated: CASSLGGTGSVTPQYF.

CDR3: CASGTPGQKGEKLFF. The CDR3 bases are TGTGCCAGCGGAACACCGGGACAGAAGGGAGAAAAACTGTTTTTT. V usage is TRBV6-6 and J usage is TRBJ1-4; 7 nucleotides agree with TRBD1. The V segment lost 8 bases and the J segment 8 bases; nucleotides outside the gene matches: 14. The CDR3 totals 15 residues. The germline gives CDR1 MNHNY, CDR2 SVGAGI (reference sequence).

The V call is TRBV2, the J call TRBJ2-7; D perhaps matches TRBD1 (6 bases). Germline CDR1 reads SNHLY; CDR2 reads FYNNEI. The CDR3 has 16 residues. Trimming took off 1 base at V and 3 bases at J, with 16 bases between the two ends. For the CDR3, the DNA is TGTGCCAGCAGTGAAGAAGTTCCGGACAGATTCTACGAGCAGTACTTC. It translates to CASSEEVPDRFYEQYF.

This rearrangement joins TRBV4-1 to TRBJ1-6, with D maybe TRBD1 (6 bases). This CDR3 has 16 amino acids. Per germline, CDR1 MGHRA and CDR2 YSYEKL. Trimming removed 0 bases at V and 8 bases at J, with 14 bases between. The CDR3 nucleotides read TGCGCCAGCAGCCAAGAAGCGACAGGTTTATATTCACCCCTCCACTTT. It codes for CASSQEATGLYSPLHF.

V usage is TRBV11-3 and J usage is TRBJ2-2; D unresolved. From germline, CDR1 is SGHNT and CDR2 YENEEA. Deletions cut 3 bases from V and 1 base from J, with 9 bases between. The CDR3 covers 15 residues. The DNA of the CDR3 is TGTGCCAGCAGCTTTGTCGGTGAGAACACCGGGGAGCTGTTTTTT. Its translation is CASSFVGENTGELFF.

V and J are TRBV12-3 or TRBV12-4 and TRBJ1-2, with D unclear. The CDR3 length is 12 residues. Trimming shortened V by 2 bases and J by 7 bases, and 8 bases separated the two germline ends. The CDR3 bases are TGTGCCAGCAGTTTAAGAACAGTTGGCTACACCTTC. Amino acid sequence: CASSLRTVGYTF.

V gene TRBV28 combines with J gene TRBJ2-6, with TRBD1 matching over 11 bases. Germline V CDR1 and CDR2: MDHEN, SYDVKM. The CDR3 is 17 residues long. After removal of 4 bases from V and 0 bases from J, the junction contained 2 bases not matched to a gene. The CDR3 nucleotides are TGTGCCAGCAGTTCCGGGACAGGGGGCTCTGGGGCCAACGTCCTGACTTTC. Amino acids: CASSSGTGGSGANVLTF.

This chain connects TRBV20-1 to TRBJ1-1; D ambiguous. Looked up from germline, CDR1 is DFQATT and CDR2 is SNEGSKA (reference sequence). V shed 6 bases and J shed 1 base, with 6 bases lying between them. This CDR3 region has 11 residues. The CDR3 loop reads CSATENTEAFF. DNA of the CDR3: TGCAGTGCCACAGAGAACACTGAAGCTTTCTTT.

This chain uses TRBV10-1 with TRBJ2-3; the match to TRBD1 covers 10 bases. The germline gives CDR1 WNHNN, CDR2 SYGVQD (reference sequence). After removal of 6 bases from V and 4 bases from J, the junction contained 4 bases not matched to a gene. The CDR3 consists of 14 residues. CDR3 sequence: CASSIGQGADTQYF. For the CDR3, the DNA is TGCGCCAGCAGCATCGGACAGGGGGCAGATACGCAGTATTTT.

This clone was seen only once. The chain recombines TRBV30 with TRBJ1-1; D uncertain. This CDR3 has 16 amino acids. Germline CDR1 GTSNPN, CDR2 SVGIG (reference sequence). The ends were cut back, 0 bases at V and 4 bases at J, with 18 bases in the middle. Written as DNA, the CDR3 is TGTGCCTGGAGTGTATTGAACCACAGATTCCTCACTGAAGCTTTCTTT. It is translated as CAWSVLNHRFLTEAFF.

The V call is TRBV12-3 or TRBV12-4, the J call TRBJ1-5; D unresolved. V was clipped by 1 base and J by 13 bases, with 11 bases between them. CDR3 length equals 12 residues. The CDR3 DNA sequence: TGTGCCAGCAGTTTAGGGTTAGGAGGGCAGCATTTT. Its protein is CASSLGLGGQHF.

The chain couples TRBV19 to TRBJ2-3; D perhaps matches TRBD1 (5 bases). Germline V gene lookup returns CDR1 LNHDA and CDR2 SQIVND (reference sequence). V was shortened by 8 bases and J by 3 bases, with 12 bases between the two germline ends. The CDR3 spans 13 residues. The DNA of the CDR3 is TGTGCCAGTCAGGCTCAGGGAACAGATACGCAGTATTTT. It yields the protein CASQAQGTDTQYF.

A single count supports this clone. The genes are TRBV6-5 and TRBJ1-2; 8 nucleotides align to TRBD1. The CDR3 contains 12 residues. Losses at the gene ends were 6 bases for V and 7 bases for J; bases not matched to a gene: 4. Germline CDR1 MNHEY, CDR2 SVGAGI. Written as DNA, the CDR3 is TGTGCCAGCAGCCGCACAGGGGGTGGCTACACCTTC. It encodes CASSRTGGGYTF.